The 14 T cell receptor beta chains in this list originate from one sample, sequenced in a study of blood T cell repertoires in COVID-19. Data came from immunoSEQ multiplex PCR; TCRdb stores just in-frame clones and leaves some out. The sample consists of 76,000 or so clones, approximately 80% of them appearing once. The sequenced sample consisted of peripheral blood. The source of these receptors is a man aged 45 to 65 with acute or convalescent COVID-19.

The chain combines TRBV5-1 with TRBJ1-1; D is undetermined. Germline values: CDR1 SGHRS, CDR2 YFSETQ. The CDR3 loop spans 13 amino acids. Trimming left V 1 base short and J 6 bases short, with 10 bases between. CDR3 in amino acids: CASSLSERAEAFF. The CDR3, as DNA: TGCGCCAGCAGCTTGTCGGAGAGAGCTGAAGCTTTCTTT.

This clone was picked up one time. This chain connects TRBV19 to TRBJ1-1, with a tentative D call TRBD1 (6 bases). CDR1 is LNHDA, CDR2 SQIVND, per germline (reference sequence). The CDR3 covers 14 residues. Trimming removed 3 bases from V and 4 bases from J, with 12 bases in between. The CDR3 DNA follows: TGTGCCAGTAGTATTATGGGGGCCGGCACTGAAGCTTTCTTT. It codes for CASSIMGAGTEAFF.

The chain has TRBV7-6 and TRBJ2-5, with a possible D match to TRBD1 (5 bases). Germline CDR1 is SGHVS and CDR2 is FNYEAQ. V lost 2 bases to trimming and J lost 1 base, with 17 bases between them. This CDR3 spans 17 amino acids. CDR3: CASSLPRAGRGQETQYF. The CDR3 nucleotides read TGTGCCAGCAGCTTACCCCGTGCCGGAAGGGGCCAAGAGACCCAGTACTTC.

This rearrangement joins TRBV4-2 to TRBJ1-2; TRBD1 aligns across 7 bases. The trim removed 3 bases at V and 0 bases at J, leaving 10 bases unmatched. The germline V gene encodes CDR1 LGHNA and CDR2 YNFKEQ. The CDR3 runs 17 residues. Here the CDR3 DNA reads TGTGCCAGCAGCCAGGACCGGGACAGAGTTTCTAACTATGGCTACACCTTC. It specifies CASSQDRDRVSNYGYTF.

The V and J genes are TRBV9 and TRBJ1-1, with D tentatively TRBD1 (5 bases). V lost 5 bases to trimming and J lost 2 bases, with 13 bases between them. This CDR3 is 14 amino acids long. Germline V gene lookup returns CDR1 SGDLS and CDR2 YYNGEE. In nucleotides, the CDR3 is TGTGCCAGCAGTATGACAGATACCAACACTGAAGCTTTCTTT. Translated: CASSMTDTNTEAFF.

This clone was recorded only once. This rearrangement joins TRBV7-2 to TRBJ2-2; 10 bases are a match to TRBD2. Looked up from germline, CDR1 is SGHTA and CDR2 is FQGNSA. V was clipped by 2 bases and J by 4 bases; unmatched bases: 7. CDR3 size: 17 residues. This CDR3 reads CASSLWSTSGRTGELFF. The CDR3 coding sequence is TGTGCCAGCAGCTTATGGTCGACTAGCGGGCGCACCGGGGAGCTGTTTTTT. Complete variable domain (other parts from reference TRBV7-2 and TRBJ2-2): GAGVSQSPSNKVTEKGKDVELRCDPISGHTALYWYRQSLGQGLEFLIYFQGNSAPDKSGLPSDRFSAERTGGSVSTLTIQRTQQEDSAVYLCASSLWSTSGRTGELFFGEGSRLTVL.

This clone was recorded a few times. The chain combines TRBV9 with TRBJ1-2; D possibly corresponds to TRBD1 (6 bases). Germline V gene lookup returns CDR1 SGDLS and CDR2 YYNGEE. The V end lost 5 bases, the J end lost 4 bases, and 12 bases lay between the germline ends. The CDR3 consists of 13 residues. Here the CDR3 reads CASRYTGSYGYTF. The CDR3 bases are TGTGCCAGCAGGTATACAGGGTCCTATGGCTACACCTTC.

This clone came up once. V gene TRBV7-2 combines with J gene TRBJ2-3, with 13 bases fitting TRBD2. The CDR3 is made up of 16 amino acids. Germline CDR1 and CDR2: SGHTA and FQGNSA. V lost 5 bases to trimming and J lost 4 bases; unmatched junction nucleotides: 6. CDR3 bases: TGTGCCAGCAGCCAAACTAGCGGGAGGGCGTCAGATACGCAGTATTTT. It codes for CASSQTSGRASDTQYF.

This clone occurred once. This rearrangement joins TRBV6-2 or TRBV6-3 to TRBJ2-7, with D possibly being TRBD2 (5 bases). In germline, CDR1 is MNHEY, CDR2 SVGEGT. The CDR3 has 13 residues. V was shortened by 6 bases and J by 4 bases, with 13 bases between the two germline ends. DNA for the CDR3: TGTGCCAGCAGCACCGGGGTTTGGTACGAGCAGTACTTC. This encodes CASSTGVWYEQYF.

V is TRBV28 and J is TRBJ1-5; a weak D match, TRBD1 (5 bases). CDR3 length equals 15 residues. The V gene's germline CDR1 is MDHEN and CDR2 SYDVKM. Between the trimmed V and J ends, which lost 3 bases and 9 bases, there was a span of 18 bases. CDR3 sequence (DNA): TGTGCCAGCAGTTTGGATTTAGGCAGGGTCGGGCCCCAGCATTTT. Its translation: CASSLDLGRVGPQHF.

CDR3 residues: CAWSVVQGKMNTEAFF. Written as DNA, the CDR3 is TGTGCCTGGAGTGTCGTACAGGGAAAAATGAACACTGAAGCTTTCTTT. The rearrangement uses TRBV30 and TRBJ1-1, with a tentative D call TRBD1 (6 bases). V lost 0 bases and J lost 0, with 14 bases in between. This CDR3 has 16 residues. Looked up from germline, CDR1 is GTSNPN and CDR2 is SVGIG (reference sequence).

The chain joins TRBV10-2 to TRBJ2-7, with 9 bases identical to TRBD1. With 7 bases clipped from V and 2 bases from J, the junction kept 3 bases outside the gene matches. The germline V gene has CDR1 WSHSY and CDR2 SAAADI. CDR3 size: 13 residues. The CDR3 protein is CASKGQGTYEQYF. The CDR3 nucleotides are TGCGCCAGCAAGGGACAGGGAACCTACGAGCAGTACTTC.

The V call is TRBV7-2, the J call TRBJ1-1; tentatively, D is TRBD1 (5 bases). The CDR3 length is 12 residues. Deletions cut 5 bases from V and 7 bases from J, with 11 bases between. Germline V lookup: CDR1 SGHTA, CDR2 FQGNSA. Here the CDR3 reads CASSLGAVEAFF. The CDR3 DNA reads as TGTGCCAGCAGCCTAGGGGCAGTTGAAGCTTTCTTT.

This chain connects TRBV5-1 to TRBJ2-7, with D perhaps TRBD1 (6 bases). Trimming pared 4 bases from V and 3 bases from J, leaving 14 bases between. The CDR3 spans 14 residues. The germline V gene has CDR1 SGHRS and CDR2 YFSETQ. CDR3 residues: CASSPTGQSYEQYF. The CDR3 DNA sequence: TGCGCCAGCAGCCCGACGGGACAAAGCTACGAGCAGTACTTC.